These 19 T cell receptor beta chains were sequenced from one sample in a study of response to subunit inactivated influenza vaccine. TCRdb re-derived calls from the RT-PCR reads in MiXCR, one entry per CDR3 protein. Of about 650,000 distinct CDR3 sequences listed, 15% to 18% are singletons. Specimen: PBMCs from blood, collected 12 days after vaccination. The receptors were sampled from a man aged 45-65 years who received an inactivated influenza vaccine.

V gene TRBV5-1 combines with J gene TRBJ2-5, with a tentative D call TRBD2 (6 bases). Germline V gene sequence: CDR1 SGHRS, CDR2 YFSETQ. The CDR3 consists of 14 residues. The germline V and J ends were trimmed by 7 bases and 5 bases, with 18 bases remaining between them. This CDR3 is CASATSLAVETQYF. The CDR3 DNA reads TGCGCCAGCGCAACCTCACTAGCTGTCGAGACCCAGTACTTC.

This sequence joins TRBV20-1 and TRBJ2-1; TRBD2 agrees at 12 bases. Trimming cost V 5 bases and J 9 bases; bases outside gene matches: 5. The length of the CDR3 is 13 residues. CDR1 DFQATT and CDR2 SNEGSKA come from the germline V gene (reference sequence). For the CDR3, the DNA is TGCAGTGCTGCTAGCGGGAGGGCCGGTGAGCAGTTCTTC. This encodes CSAASGRAGEQFF.

This chain connects TRBV5-6 to TRBJ2-5; 7 bases are a match to TRBD2. The CDR3 sequence is 15 residues long. V lost 6 bases and J lost 5; bases outside the gene matches: 13. CDR1 SGHDT and CDR2 YYEEEE come from the germline V gene. CDR3 in DNA: TGTGCCAGCATACTCACCGGGACTAATAGTGAGACCCAGTACTTC. Its translation: CASILTGTNSETQYF. Full variable domain (missing parts from reference TRBV5-6 and TRBJ2-5): DAGVTQSPTHLIKTRGQQVTLRCSPKSGHDTVSWYQQALGQGPQFIFQYYEEEERQRGNFPDRFSGHQFPNYSSELNVNALLLGDSALYLCASILTGTNSETQYFGPGTRLLVL.

This clonotype was counted only a few times. The chain is built from TRBV20-1 and TRBJ2-1; 10 bases are a match to TRBD2. Trimming removed 2 bases from V and 3 bases from J; junction bases left unmatched: 10. The CDR3 has 17 residues. The germline CDR1 and CDR2 sequences are DFQATT and SNEGSKA (reference sequence). The CDR3 loop is CSARKPASGSIYNEQFF. CDR3 nucleotides: TGCAGTGCTAGAAAGCCGGCTAGCGGGAGTATCTACAATGAGCAGTTCTTC.

This chain uses TRBV7-8 with TRBJ1-4, with 10 positions matching TRBD1. Trimming at V came to 0 bases and at J to 5 bases, leaving 9 bases not matched to a gene. CDR1 is SGHVS, CDR2 FQNEAQ, per germline. The CDR3 consists of 18 residues. CDR3: CASSLAPGTGDENEKLFF. CDR3 nucleotide sequence: TGTGCCAGCAGCTTAGCCCCCGGGACAGGGGATGAAAATGAAAAACTGTTTTTT.

A few counts support this clonotype. The genes are TRBV18 and TRBJ2-1; TRBD2 matches at 12 bases. Trimming took 3 bases from V and 4 from J; bases not matched to a gene: 4. The CDR3 totals 16 residues. CDR1 is KGHSH, CDR2 LQKENI, per germline. The CDR3 nucleotides read TGTGCCAGCTCACCTCGAACTAGCGGGGGGTACAATGAGCAGTTCTTC. Its protein product is CASSPRTSGGYNEQFF. Filled out from reference TRBV18 and TRBJ2-1, the complete variable domain reads NAGVMQNPRHLVRRRGQEARLRCSPMKGHSHVYWYRQLPEEGLKFMVYLQKENIIDESGMPKERFSAEFPKEGPSILRIQQVVRGDSAAYFCASSPRTSGGYNEQFFGPGTRLTVL.

This clonotype was seen a few times. The genes are TRBV7-2 and TRBJ2-2, with a tentative D call TRBD2 (5 bases). There are 14 residues in the CDR3. V was clipped by 4 bases and J by 3 bases, with 9 bases between them. Germline V gene sequence: CDR1 SGHTA, CDR2 FQGNSA. The CDR3 sequence: CASSSGLDTGELFF. As DNA, the CDR3 is TGTGCCAGCAGCTCCGGACTCGACACCGGGGAGCTGTTTTTT.

The CDR3 sequence: CSARVPVGTEAFF. Written as DNA, the CDR3 is TGCAGTGCTAGAGTCCCCGTGGGCACTGAAGCTTTCTTT. The chain employs TRBV20-1 and TRBJ1-1; D is unresolved. This CDR3 is 13 amino acids long. V shed 1 base and J shed 4 bases, with 10 bases lying between them. In germline, CDR1 is DFQATT, CDR2 SNEGSKA (reference sequence).

This clonotype was observed a few times. The V gene is TRBV12-3 or TRBV12-4, the J gene TRBJ1-5, with D perhaps matching TRBD1 (5 bases). This CDR3 spans 15 amino acids. V dropped 6 bases and J dropped 2 bases, with 14 bases sitting between them. The CDR3 sequence is CASRPQGKRNQPQHF. CDR3 in DNA: TGTGCCAGCAGACCCCAGGGTAAGCGCAATCAGCCCCAGCATTTT.

Only a few counts were recorded for this clonotype. The V gene is TRBV29-1, the J gene TRBJ2-1; 12 bases match TRBD2. V shed 5 bases, J shed 9 bases, and the junction held 5 bases outside the gene matches. The CDR3 runs to 13 residues. CDR1 and CDR2 (germline): SQVTM, ANQGSEA. CDR3 DNA: TGCAGCGTTCGGACTAGCGGGATTGGTGAGCAGTTCTTC. It encodes CSVRTSGIGEQFF.

A few counts support this clonotype. The chain couples TRBV7-2 to TRBJ2-7; 11 bases fit TRBD1. CDR3 length: 16 amino acids. Unmatched junction bases numbered 3, after V lost 0 bases and J lost 2 bases. Germline values: CDR1 SGHTA, CDR2 FQGNSA. CDR3 sequence: CASSLAPGQGAYEQYF. The DNA of the CDR3 is TGTGCCAGCAGCTTAGCACCGGGACAGGGGGCCTACGAGCAGTACTTC.

This sequence joins TRBV3-1 and TRBJ1-2, with 8 bases matching TRBD1. Germline values: CDR1 LGHDT, CDR2 YNNKEL (reference sequence). The junction had 7 bases not matched to a gene; V was cut back by 4 bases and J by 3 bases. The length of the CDR3 is 15 residues. The CDR3 is CASSLGATGDYGYTF. CDR3 DNA sequence: TGTGCCAGCAGCCTAGGGGCGACAGGGGACTATGGCTACACCTTC.

This clonotype was counted a few times. The chain is built from TRBV5-4 and TRBJ1-2; maybe TRBD1 (6 bases). Trimming left V 2 bases short and J 1 base short, with 12 bases between. This CDR3 is built from 15 residues. Germline loops: CDR1 SGHNT, CDR2 YYREEE (reference sequence). The CDR3 loop is CASSFGQFFNYGYTF. The CDR3 coding sequence is TGTGCCAGCAGCTTTGGACAGTTTTTTAACTATGGCTACACCTTC. Combining the CDR3 with reference TRBV5-4 and TRBJ1-2 gives the whole variable domain ETGVTQSPTHLIKTRGQQVTLRCSSQSGHNTVSWYQQALGQGPQFIFQYYREEENGRGNFPPRFSGLQFPNYSSELNVNALELDDSALYLCASSFGQFFNYGYTFGSGTRLTVV.

The chain links TRBV19 to TRBJ2-7; D gene uncertain. CDR1 and CDR2 from the germline V gene are LNHDA and SQIVND (reference sequence). This CDR3 has 13 amino acids. Trimming left V 3 bases short and J 2 bases short, with 8 bases between. The CDR3 DNA sequence: TGTGCCAGTAGTATCCGTCCTACCTACGAGCAGTACTTC. This translates into CASSIRPTYEQYF.

This clonotype was detected only a few times. V usage is TRBV6-1 and J usage is TRBJ1-2; 7 positions agree with TRBD1. The CDR3 extends over 15 amino acids. Germline trimming cut 8 bases from V and 2 bases from J; bases unmatched to any gene: 11. Germline lookup yields CDR1 MNHNS and CDR2 SASEGT. CDR3 sequence reads: CASSTFRGLNYGYTF. CDR3 DNA sequence: TGTGCCAGCTCTACTTTCAGGGGGTTAAACTATGGCTACACCTTC.

This clonotype was seen more than once but under ten times. This chain uses TRBV9 with TRBJ2-7; 9 bases align to TRBD1. In germline, CDR1 is SGDLS, CDR2 YYNGEE. V shed 0 bases and J 3 bases; nucleotides not matched to a gene: 4. CDR3 length: 15 residues. CDR3 sequence: CASSVALGQGYEQYF. In DNA form, the CDR3 reads TGTGCCAGCAGCGTAGCTTTGGGACAGGGCTACGAGCAGTACTTC.

This clonotype appeared a few times. The rearrangement joins TRBV20-1 to TRBJ2-5; TRBD2 matches at 16 bases. From germline, CDR1 is DFQATT and CDR2 SNEGSKA (reference sequence). CDR3 length equals 18 residues. V trimming: 1 base; J trimming: 5 bases; junction bases outside the gene matches: 10. The CDR3 bases are TGCAGTGCTAGAGTGCGGGGACTAGCGGGGGGGCCTCGGGAGACCCAGTACTTC. Protein product: CSARVRGLAGGPRETQYF.

There are a few counts of this clonotype. This chain joins TRBV12-3 or TRBV12-4 and TRBJ2-2; 8 bases are shared with TRBD2. The CDR3 runs to 15 residues. The V and J ends lost 7 bases and 6 bases, in that order; junction bases with no gene match: 10. The CDR3 nucleotides are TGTGCCAGCAAACCCGGGGGGGGGTTTGCCGGGGAGCTGTTTTTT. Its protein is CASKPGGGFAGELFF.

This clonotype was counted many times. The rearrangement uses TRBV2 and TRBJ2-1, with 9 bases lining up with TRBD1. V was clipped by 1 base and J by 5 bases; unmatched bases: 3. CDR3 size: 15 residues. Germline V gene data show CDR1 as SNHLY and CDR2 as FYNNEI. The CDR3 coding sequence is TGTGCCAGCAGTGAAGGGACAGGGGTTCACAATGAGCAGTTCTTC. Translation gives CASSEGTGVHNEQFF.